The following is a T cell receptor (beta chain) sequence with its context. It has no known antigen specificity. Base qualities are missing; no much larger clone stands one base away. This specimen comes from a study of CD8 T cells in Susac syndrome (dated by TCRdb to between 2018 and 2021). About the full investigation: Repertoire sequencing was used to test whether CD8+ T cell activation and differentiation in Susac syndrome was antigen driven. The clonality of the CD8+ T cell repertoire was compared across around twelve healthy donors, around 14 Susac syndrome patients and fewer than 16 multiple sclerosis patients.

High-throughput TCR beta sequencing profiled peripheral blood CD8+ and CD4+ T cells from healthy donors, Susac syndrome patients and multiple sclerosis patients. The multiple sclerosis controls were treatment-naive patients whose relapsing-remitting disease, either stable or active, fulfilled the revised McDonald criteria. CD8+ TEMRA cells were enriched by FACS, while bulk CD8+ and CD4+ T cells were purified by magnetic negative isolation. Blood was drawn into EDTA tubes, processed within 24 hours, and PBMCs were isolated by density gradient centrifugation. PBMCs destined for TCR sequencing were cryopreserved in liquid nitrogen and later thawed in a 37 °C water bath. The sorted or isolated CD4+, CD8+ and CD8+ TEMRA cells had a purity of 90% or higher. RNA was extracted using the RNeasy kit, and roughly 0.45 to 1 microgram was reverse transcribed with random hexamers. The immunoSEQ multiplex PCR assay, which covers 54 Vbeta and 13 Jbeta segments, was used to amplify TCR beta CDR3 regions. PCR amplification bias was corrected by using a synthetic template baseline for primer optimization and computational correction. The published analysis was carried out like this. Reads were assigned to V, D and J genes according to IMGT and analyzed in immunoSEQ Analyzer, with only productive sequences retained. To calculate clonality, Shannon entropy was normalized by log2 of the number of productive unique sequences and then subtracted from one. For each patient and control, public and private clones were evaluated among the 100 most prevalent clones. Clones were defined as Susac-specific if absent from the healthy and MS cohorts, from 1052 published viral clones and from other ImmuneACCESS disease sequences. The public reads were quality trimmed at Q25 with fastp and then assembled into clones with MiXCR by TCRdb, keeping productive beta chains. Each CDR3 protein appears once, grouped with its most common genes and DNA. The V and J calls and clone size are TCRdb's, not the authors'. The sample table shows some 150,000 distinct CDR3 sequences, and over 95% are seen once. 0.15% of the sample belongs to the ten largest clones.

Beyond this particular receptor, the publication reports: The study acknowledged that relatively few individuals were included in the TCR sequencing and HLA analysis.

Per the germline V gene, MNHNS is the CDR1 and SASEGT is the CDR2. Compared with germline, V lacks 1 base and J lacks 2 bases; bases without a gene match: 8. Taken from cysteine to phenylalanine, the CDR3 has 18 residues. Only CDR3 DNA remains: 54 bases, in frame from the first base. The specimen was CD8+ T cells from PBMCs. The sequence derives from a human donor with multiple sclerosis. This chain joins TRBV6-1 to TRBJ1-6; 7 middle bases align to TRBD1. The CDR3 protein sequence reads: CASSEGIDRVAYNSPLHF. The DNA is as follows: TGTGCCAGCAGTGAAGGGATAGACAGGGTCGCCTATAATTCACCCCTCCACTTT.